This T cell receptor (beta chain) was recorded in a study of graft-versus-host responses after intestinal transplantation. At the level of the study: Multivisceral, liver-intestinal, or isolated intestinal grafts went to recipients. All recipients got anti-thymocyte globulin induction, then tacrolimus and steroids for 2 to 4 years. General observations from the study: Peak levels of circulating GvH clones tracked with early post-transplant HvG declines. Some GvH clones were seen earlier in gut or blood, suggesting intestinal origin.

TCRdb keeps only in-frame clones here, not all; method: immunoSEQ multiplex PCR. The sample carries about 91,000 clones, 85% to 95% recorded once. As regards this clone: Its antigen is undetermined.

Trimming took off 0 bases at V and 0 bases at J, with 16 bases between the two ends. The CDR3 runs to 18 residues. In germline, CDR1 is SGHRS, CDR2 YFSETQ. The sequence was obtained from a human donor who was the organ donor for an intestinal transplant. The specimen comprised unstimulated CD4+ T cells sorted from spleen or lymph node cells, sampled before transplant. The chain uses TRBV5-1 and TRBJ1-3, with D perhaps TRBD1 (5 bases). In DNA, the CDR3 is TGCGCCAGCAGCTTGGAGCCCCCAGGGTGGGACTCTGGAAACACCATATATTTT. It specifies CASSLEPPGWDSGNTIYF.